This T cell receptor (beta chain) stems from a study of technical replicates of blood from a handful of donors. J gave up 6 bases and V 5 bases, and 9 bases lay outside the gene matches. This CDR3 contains 14 residues. Germline assignment: CDR1 SGHTA and CDR2 FQGNSA. Here immunoSEQ multiplex PCR was the method, and the copy in TCRdb shows in-frame clones only, minus some. The sample includes over 85,000 clones, 90% to 97% seen only once; the top ten take 0.36%. The gene calls are TRBV7-2 and TRBJ2-7, with TRBD2 matching 8 bases. The sample comprised T cells isolated from PBMCs. This clonotype was sampled from a human donor in good health. The CDR3 DNA reads TGTGCCAGCAGCAGAGCGGGAGTTAGGGGCGAGCAGTACTTC. Its translation is CASSRAGVRGEQYF.